This T cell receptor beta chain was captured by sequencing in a study of PD-1 blockade in classical Hodgkin lymphoma. This clone has only a few counts. Its antigen is unknown. This specimen includes other DNA sequences encoding the same CDR3. Method: immunoSEQ multiplex PCR; TCRdb's copy keeps in-frame clones and lacks some. The data show roughly 50,000 clones, 90% seen once. The time point here: cycle 4 day 1 (C4D1), after five to seven weeks of nivolumab. Every one of the patients relapsed after autologous stem cell transplantation (brentuximab vedotin exposure was variable). From germline, CDR1 is SGHRS and CDR2 YFSETQ. V dropped 2 bases and J dropped 8 bases, with 16 bases sitting between them. The CDR3 is made up of 15 amino acids. Study-wide results and caveats: The baseline diversity of complete responders showed similarity to that of newly diagnosed patients.

This sequence originates from a human donor with classical Hodgkin lymphoma. Specimen: peripheral blood mononuclear cells (PBMCs), collected before the fourth cycle of nivolumab. The J gene is TRBJ1-4, the V gene TRBV5-1, with a tentative D call TRBD1 (5 bases). The CDR3 nucleotides are TGCGCCAGCAGCTTCTACACAGGAAAGGAGGAAAAACTGTTTTTT. Encoded protein: CASSFYTGKEEKLFF.